Following are 9 T cell receptor beta chains from one sample sequenced in a study of blood T cell repertoires in COVID-19 (dated by TCRdb to the early 2020s). The library was made by the immunoSEQ multiplex PCR assay. Here the immuneACCESS table is served through TCRdb, limited to in-frame sequences with V and J called. Missing clones are a known gap in these copies; in checked studies unresolved V genes cover under half, and the rest lacks a known reason. This sample is represented by approximately 120,000 clones; 75% to 90% of them were singletons. 15% to 20% of the sample belongs to the ten largest clones. The sequenced sample consisted of peripheral blood. These receptors were obtained from a woman aged 55 to 70 with acute or convalescent COVID-19.

CDR3: CASSSPGQVIEKLFF. In DNA form, the CDR3 reads TGTGCCAGCAGTTCCCCGGGACAGGTTATCGAAAAACTGTTTTTT. The chain combines TRBV28 with TRBJ1-4; 8 nucleotides match TRBD1. Germline V gene lookup returns CDR1 MDHEN and CDR2 SYDVKM. The V segment lost 4 bases and the J segment 8 bases; nucleotides outside the gene matches: 9. This CDR3 has 15 amino acids.

The chain combines TRBV9 with TRBJ1-3; D possibly corresponds to TRBD1 (5 bases). The CDR3 contains 17 residues. The V gene lost 3 bases and the J gene lost 0 bases, with 16 bases spanning the gap. Germline V gene lookup returns CDR1 SGDLS and CDR2 YYNGEE. CDR3 amino acids: CASSGWAGPSSGNTIYF. The CDR3 region has the DNA TGTGCCAGCAGCGGGTGGGCAGGGCCTAGCTCTGGAAACACCATATATTTT.

The chain links TRBV4-3 to TRBJ2-3; D is possibly TRBD1 (6 bases). CDR1 is LGHNA, CDR2 YSLEER, per germline. The CDR3 sequence is 20 residues long. V lost 1 base, J lost 6 bases, and 29 bases lay in between. The CDR3 nucleotides are TGCGCCAGCAGCCAAGGGATCCAGACAGGCCCTACCCGTATCCCGGATACGCAGTATTTT. Its translation: CASSQGIQTGPTRIPDTQYF.

The rearrangement joins TRBV9 to TRBJ1-5; weak D call: TRBD1 (5 bases). The germline CDR1 and CDR2 sequences are SGDLS and YYNGEE. The CDR3 has 15 residues. V lost 4 bases and J lost 3, with 14 bases in between. In DNA, the CDR3 is TGTGCCAGCAGCACCTTCGACAGCTTCAATCAGCCCCAGCATTTT. Translation: CASSTFDSFNQPQHF.

This clone was found a few times. V is TRBV29-1 and J is TRBJ2-3; TRBD2 agrees at 9 bases. The junction had 10 bases not matched to a gene; V was cut back by 4 bases and J by 2 bases. Germline V gene data show CDR1 as SQVTM and CDR2 as ANQGSEA. This CDR3 is 16 amino acids long. The CDR3 nucleotides are TGCAGCGTTGGTCCCACTAGCGGGTTTACCACAGATACGCAGTATTTT. It yields the protein CSVGPTSGFTTDTQYF.

This clone came up once. V and J are TRBV5-3 and TRBJ2-7, with a tentative D call TRBD1 (6 bases). TRBV5-3 is known as an ORF, though its function is uncertain. The CDR3 has 14 amino acids. V gave up 5 bases and J gave up 0 bases, with 12 bases separating them. CDR3 amino acids: CARRMNRASYEQYF. CDR3 DNA sequence: TGTGCCAGAAGGATGAACAGGGCCTCCTACGAGCAGTACTTC.

The chain uses TRBV29-1 and TRBJ2-3; 7 nucleotides agree with TRBD1. From germline, CDR1 is SQVTM and CDR2 ANQGSEA. CDR3 length: 13 amino acids. Losses at the gene ends were 6 bases for V and 14 bases for J; bases not matched to a gene: 17. The CDR3 nucleotides are TGCAGCGTCCACGACCTTGTAAGGGGGCGCCGGTATTTT. Encoded protein: CSVHDLVRGRRYF.

The chain has TRBV3-1 (or the pseudogene TRBV3-2) and TRBJ2-3; TRBD1 is a possible D gene (6 bases). The germline CDR1 and CDR2 sequences are LGHDT and YNNKEL (reference sequence). Trimming left V 1 base short and J 3 bases short, with 14 bases between. The CDR3 has 16 residues. The CDR3 region is CASSQAYGGATDTQYF. The CDR3 DNA is TGTGCCAGCAGCCAAGCGTATGGGGGCGCGACAGATACGCAGTATTTT.

This sequence joins TRBV24-1 and TRBJ2-2, with TRBD2 identical over 10 bases. The CDR3 has 15 residues. Trimming at V came to 8 bases and at J to 3 bases, leaving 5 bases not matched to a gene. The V gene's germline CDR1 is KGHDR and CDR2 SFDVKD. The CDR3 coding sequence is TGTGCCACCAACAGCGGGGGGGCCGACACCGGGGAGCTGTTTTTT. This codes for CATNSGGADTGELFF.